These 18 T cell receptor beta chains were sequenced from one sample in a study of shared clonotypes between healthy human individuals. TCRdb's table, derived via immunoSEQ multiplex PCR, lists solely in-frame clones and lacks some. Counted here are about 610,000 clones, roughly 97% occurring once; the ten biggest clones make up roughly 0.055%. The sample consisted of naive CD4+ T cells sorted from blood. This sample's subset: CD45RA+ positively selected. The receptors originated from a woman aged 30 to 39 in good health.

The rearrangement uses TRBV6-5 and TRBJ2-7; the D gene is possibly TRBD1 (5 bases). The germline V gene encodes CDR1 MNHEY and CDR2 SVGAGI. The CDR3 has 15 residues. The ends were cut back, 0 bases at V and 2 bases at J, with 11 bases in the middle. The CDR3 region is CASSYSADTTYEQYF. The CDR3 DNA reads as TGTGCCAGCAGTTACTCGGCGGACACTACCTACGAGCAGTACTTC.

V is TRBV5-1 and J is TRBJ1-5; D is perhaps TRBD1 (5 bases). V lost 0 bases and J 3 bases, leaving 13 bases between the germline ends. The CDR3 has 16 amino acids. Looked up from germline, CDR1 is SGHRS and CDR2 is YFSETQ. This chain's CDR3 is CASSLGGTEINQPQHF. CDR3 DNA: TGCGCCAGCAGCTTGGGCGGGACGGAAATCAATCAGCCCCAGCATTTT. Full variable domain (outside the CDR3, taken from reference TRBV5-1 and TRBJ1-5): KAGVTQTPRYLIKTRGQQVTLSCSPISGHRSVSWYQQTPGQGLQFLFEYFSETQRNKGNFPGRFSGRQFSNSRSEMNVSTLELGDSALYLCASSLGGTEINQPQHFGDGTRLSIL.

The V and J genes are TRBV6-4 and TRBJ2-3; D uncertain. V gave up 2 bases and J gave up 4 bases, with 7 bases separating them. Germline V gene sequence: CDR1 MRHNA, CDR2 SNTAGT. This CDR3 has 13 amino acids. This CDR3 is CASSDQQADTQYF. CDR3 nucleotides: TGTGCCAGCAGTGACCAGCAGGCAGATACGCAGTATTTT.

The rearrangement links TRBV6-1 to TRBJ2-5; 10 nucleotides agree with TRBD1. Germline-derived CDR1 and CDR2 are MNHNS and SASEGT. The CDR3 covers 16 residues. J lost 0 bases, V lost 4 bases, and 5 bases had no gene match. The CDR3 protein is CASSVWDRGYQETQYF. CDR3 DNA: TGTGCCAGCAGTGTCTGGGACAGGGGTTACCAAGAGACCCAGTACTTC.

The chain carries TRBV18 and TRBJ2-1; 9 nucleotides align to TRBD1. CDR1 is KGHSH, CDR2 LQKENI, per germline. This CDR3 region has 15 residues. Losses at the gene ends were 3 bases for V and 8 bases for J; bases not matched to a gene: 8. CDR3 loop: CASSPVSTGGDEQFF. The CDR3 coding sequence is TGTGCCAGCTCACCCGTATCGACAGGGGGGGATGAGCAGTTCTTC.

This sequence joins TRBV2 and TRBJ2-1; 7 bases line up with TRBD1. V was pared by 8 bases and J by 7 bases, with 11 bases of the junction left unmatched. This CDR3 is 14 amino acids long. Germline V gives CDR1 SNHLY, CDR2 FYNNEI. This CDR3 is CASGGRRQGNEQFF. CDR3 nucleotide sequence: TGTGCCAGCGGCGGCCGAAGACAGGGAAATGAGCAGTTCTTC. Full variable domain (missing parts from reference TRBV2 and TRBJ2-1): EPEVTQTPSHQVTQMGQEVILRCVPISNHLYFYWYRQILGQKVEFLVSFYNNEISEKSEIFDDQFSVERPDGSNFTLKIRSTKLEDSAMYFCASGGRRQGNEQFFGPGTRLTVL.

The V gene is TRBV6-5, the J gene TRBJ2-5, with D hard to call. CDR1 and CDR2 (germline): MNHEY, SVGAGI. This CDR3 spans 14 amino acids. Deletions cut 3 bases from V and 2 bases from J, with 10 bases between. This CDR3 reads CASSYYGPQETQYF. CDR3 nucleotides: TGTGCCAGCAGTTATTACGGCCCTCAAGAGACCCAGTACTTC.

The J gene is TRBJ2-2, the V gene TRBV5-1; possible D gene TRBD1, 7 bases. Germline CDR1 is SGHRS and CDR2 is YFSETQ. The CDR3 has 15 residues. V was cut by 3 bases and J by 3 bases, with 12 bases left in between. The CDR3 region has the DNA TGCGCCAGCAGCTCGGGACAGCGGGACACCGGGGAGCTGTTTTTT. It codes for CASSSGQRDTGELFF.

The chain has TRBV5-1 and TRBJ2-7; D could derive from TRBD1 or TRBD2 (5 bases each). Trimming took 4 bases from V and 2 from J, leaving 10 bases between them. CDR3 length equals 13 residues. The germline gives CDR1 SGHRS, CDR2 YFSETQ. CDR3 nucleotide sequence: TGCGCCAGCAGCGACGGGGCACCCTACGAGCAGTACTTC. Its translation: CASSDGAPYEQYF.

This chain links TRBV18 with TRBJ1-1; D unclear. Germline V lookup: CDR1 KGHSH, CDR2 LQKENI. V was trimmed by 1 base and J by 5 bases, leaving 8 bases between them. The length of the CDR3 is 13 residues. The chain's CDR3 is CASSPQELTEAFF. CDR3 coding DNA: TGTGCCAGCTCACCACAAGAACTGACTGAAGCTTTCTTT.

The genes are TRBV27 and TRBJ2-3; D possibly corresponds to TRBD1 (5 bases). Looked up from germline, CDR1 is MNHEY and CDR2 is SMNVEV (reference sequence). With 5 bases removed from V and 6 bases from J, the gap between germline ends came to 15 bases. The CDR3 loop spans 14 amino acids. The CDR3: CASSTFQGSDTQYF. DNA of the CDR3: TGTGCCAGCAGTACCTTCCAGGGCTCGGATACGCAGTATTTT.

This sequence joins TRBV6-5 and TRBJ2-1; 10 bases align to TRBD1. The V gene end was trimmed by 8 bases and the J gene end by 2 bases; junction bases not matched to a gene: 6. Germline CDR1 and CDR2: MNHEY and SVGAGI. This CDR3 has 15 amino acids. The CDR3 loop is CASWRDRGAYNEQFF. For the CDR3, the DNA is TGTGCCAGCTGGCGGGACAGGGGCGCCTACAATGAGCAGTTCTTC.

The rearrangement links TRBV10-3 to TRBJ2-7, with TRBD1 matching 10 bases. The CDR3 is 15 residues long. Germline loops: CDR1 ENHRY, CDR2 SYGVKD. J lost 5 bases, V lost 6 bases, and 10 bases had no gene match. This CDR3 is CAISLVGTGAHEQYF. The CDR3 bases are TGTGCCATCAGCCTGGTAGGGACAGGGGCCCACGAGCAGTACTTC.

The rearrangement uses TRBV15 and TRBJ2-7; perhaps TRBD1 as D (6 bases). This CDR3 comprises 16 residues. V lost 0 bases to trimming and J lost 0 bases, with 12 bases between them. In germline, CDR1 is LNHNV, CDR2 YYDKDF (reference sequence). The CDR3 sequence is CATSRDLQGSSYEQYF. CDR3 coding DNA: TGTGCCACCAGCAGAGATTTACAGGGCAGCTCCTACGAGCAGTACTTC.

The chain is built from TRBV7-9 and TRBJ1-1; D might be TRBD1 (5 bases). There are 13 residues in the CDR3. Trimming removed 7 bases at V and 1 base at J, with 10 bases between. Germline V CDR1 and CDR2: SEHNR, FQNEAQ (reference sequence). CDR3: CASTPRGNTEAFF. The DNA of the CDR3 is TGTGCCAGCACCCCTAGGGGGAACACTGAAGCTTTCTTT.

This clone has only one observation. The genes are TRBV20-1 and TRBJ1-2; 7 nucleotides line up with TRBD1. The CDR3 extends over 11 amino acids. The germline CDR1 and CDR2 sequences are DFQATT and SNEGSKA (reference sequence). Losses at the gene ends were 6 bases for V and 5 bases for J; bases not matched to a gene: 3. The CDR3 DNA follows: TGCAGTGCCCTGACAGGGTATGGCTACACCTTC. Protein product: CSALTGYGYTF.

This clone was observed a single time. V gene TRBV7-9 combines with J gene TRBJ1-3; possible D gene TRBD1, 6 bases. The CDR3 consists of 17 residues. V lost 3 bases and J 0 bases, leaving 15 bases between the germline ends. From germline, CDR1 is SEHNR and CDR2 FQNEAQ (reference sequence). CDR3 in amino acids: CASSLRGAGYSGNTIYF. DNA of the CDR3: TGTGCCAGCAGCTTGCGGGGGGCGGGCTACTCTGGAAACACCATATATTTT. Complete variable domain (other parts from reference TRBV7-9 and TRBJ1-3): DTGVSQNPRHKITKRGQNVTFRCDPISEHNRLYWYRQTLGQGPEFLTYFQNEAQLEKSRLLSDRFSAERPKGSFSTLEIQRTEQGDSAMYLCASSLRGAGYSGNTIYFGEGSWLTVV.

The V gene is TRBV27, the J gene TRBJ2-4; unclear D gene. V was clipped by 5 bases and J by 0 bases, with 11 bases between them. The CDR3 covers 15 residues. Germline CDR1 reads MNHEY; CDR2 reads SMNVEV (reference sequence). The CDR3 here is CASSPRLLAKNIQYF. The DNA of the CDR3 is TGTGCCAGCAGTCCCCGGCTACTAGCCAAAAACATTCAGTACTTC.